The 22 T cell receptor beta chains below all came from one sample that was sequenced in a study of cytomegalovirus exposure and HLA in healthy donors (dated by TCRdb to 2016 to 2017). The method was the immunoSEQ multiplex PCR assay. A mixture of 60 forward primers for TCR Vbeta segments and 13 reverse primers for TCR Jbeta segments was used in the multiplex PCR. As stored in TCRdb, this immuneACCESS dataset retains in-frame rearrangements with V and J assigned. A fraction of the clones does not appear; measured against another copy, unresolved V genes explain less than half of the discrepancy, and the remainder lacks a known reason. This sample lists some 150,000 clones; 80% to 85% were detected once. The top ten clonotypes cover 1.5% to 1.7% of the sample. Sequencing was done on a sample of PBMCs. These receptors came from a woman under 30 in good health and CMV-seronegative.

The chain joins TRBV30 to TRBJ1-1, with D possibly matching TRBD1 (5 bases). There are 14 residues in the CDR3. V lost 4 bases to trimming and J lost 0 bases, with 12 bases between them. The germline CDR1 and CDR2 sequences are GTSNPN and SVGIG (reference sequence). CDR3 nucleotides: TGTGCCTGGAAGAAGGGGCAGCTGAACACTGAAGCTTTCTTT. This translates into CAWKKGQLNTEAFF.

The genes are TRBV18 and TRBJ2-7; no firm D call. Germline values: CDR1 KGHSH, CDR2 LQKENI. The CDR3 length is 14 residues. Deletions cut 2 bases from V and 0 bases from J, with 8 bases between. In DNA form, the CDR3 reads TGTGCCAGCTCACCATCCTACAGCTCCTACGAGCAGTACTTC. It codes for CASSPSYSSYEQYF.

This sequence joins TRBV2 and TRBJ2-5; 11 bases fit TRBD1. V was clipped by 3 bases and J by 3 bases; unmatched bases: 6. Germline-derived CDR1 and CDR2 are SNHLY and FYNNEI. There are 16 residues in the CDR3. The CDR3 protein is CASSDRDRGLKETQYF. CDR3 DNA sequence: TGTGCCAGCAGTGACCGGGACAGGGGGTTGAAAGAGACCCAGTACTTC. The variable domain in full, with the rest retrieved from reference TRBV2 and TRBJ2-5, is EPEVTQTPSHQVTQMGQEVILRCVPISNHLYFYWYRQILGQKVEFLVSFYNNEISEKSEIFDDQFSVERPDGSNFTLKIRSTKLEDSAMYFCASSDRDRGLKETQYFGPGTRLLVL.

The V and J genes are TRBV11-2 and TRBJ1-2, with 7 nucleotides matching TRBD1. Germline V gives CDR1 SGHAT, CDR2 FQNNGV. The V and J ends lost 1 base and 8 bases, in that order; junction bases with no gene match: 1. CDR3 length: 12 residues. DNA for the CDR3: TGTGCCAGCAGCTTAGCCAGGGGGGGCTACACCTTC. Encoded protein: CASSLARGGYTF.

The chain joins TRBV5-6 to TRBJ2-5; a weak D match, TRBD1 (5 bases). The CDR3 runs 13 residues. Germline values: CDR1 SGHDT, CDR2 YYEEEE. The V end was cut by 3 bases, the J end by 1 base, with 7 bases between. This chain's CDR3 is CASSSTVQETQYF. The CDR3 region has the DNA TGTGCCAGCAGCTCGACAGTCCAAGAGACCCAGTACTTC.

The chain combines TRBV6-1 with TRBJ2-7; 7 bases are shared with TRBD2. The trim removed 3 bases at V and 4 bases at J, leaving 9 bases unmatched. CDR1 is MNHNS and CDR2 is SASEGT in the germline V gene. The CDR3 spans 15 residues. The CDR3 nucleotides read TGTGCCAGCAGTGACTTCCTAGCGGCGGCGTACGAGCAGTACTTC. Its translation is CASSDFLAAAYEQYF.

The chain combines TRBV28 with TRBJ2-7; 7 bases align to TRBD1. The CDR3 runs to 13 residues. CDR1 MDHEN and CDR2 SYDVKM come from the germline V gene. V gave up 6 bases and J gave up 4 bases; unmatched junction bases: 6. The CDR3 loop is CASRQMTGYEQYF. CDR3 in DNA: TGTGCCAGCAGGCAGATGACAGGGTACGAGCAGTACTTC.

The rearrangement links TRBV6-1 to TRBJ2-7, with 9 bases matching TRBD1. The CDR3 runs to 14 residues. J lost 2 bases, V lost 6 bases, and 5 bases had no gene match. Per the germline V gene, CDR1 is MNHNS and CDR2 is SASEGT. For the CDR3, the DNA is TGTGCCAGCAGGTTACAGGGGGCTGCCTACGAGCAGTACTTC. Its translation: CASRLQGAAYEQYF.

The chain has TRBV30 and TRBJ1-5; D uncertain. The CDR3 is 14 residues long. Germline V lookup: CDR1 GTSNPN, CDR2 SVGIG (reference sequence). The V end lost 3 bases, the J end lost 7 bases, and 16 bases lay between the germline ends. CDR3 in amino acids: CAWSRKRVDQPQHF. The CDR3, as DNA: TGTGCCTGGAGCAGAAAGAGGGTTGACCAGCCCCAGCATTTT.

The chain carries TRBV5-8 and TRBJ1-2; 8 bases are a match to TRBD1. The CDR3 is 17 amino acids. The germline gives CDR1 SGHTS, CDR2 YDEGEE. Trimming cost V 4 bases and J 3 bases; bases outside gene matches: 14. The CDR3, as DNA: TGTGCCAGCAGCCTCCAGACAGGGGACTTCCTGGACTATGGCTACACCTTC. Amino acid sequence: CASSLQTGDFLDYGYTF. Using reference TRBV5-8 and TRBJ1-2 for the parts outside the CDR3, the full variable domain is EAGVTQSPTHLIKTRGQQATLRCSPISGHTSVYWYQQALGLGLQFLLWYDEGEERNRGNFPPRFSGRQFPNYSSELNVNALELEDSALYLCASSLQTGDFLDYGYTFGSGTRLTVV.

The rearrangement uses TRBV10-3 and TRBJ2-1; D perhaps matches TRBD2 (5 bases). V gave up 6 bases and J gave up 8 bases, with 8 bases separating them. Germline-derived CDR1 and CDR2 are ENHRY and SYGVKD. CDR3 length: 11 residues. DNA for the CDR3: TGTGCCATCAGCACCGGGGATGAGCAGTTCTTC. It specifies CAISTGDEQFF.

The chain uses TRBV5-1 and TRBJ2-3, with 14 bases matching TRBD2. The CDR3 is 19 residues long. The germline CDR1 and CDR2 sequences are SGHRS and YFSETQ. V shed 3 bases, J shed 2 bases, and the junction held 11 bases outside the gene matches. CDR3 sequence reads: CASSWNTGTSGRNTDTQYF. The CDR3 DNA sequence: TGCGCCAGCAGCTGGAACACCGGGACTAGCGGGAGAAACACAGATACGCAGTATTTT. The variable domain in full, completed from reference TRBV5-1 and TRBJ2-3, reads KAGVTQTPRYLIKTRGQQVTLSCSPISGHRSVSWYQQTPGQGLQFLFEYFSETQRNKGNFPGRFSGRQFSNSRSEMNVSTLELGDSALYLCASSWNTGTSGRNTDTQYFGPGTRLTVL.

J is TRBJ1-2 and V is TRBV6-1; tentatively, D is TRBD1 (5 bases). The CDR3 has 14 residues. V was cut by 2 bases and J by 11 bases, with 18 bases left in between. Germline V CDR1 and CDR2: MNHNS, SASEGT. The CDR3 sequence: CASSESNVGAGYTF. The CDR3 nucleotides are TGTGCCAGCAGTGAATCTAACGTCGGGGCGGGGTACACCTTC.

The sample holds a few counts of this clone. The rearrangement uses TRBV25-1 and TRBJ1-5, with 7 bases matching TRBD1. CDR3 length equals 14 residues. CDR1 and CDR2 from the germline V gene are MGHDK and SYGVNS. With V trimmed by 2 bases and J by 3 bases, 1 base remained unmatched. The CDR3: CASSETGVNQPQHF. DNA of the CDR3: TGTGCCAGCAGTGAAACAGGGGTCAATCAGCCCCAGCATTTT.

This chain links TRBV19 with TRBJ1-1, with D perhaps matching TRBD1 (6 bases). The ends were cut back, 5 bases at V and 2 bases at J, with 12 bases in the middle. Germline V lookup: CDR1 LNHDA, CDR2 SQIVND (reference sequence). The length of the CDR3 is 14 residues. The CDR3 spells CASSLGQLNTEAFF. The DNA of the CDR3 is TGTGCCAGTAGTCTCGGACAGCTTAACACTGAAGCTTTCTTT.

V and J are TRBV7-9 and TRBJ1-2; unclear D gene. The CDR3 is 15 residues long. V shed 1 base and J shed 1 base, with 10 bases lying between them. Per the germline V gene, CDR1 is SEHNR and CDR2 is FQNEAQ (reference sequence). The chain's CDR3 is CASSLGNTFNYGYTF. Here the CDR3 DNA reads TGTGCCAGCAGCTTAGGAAACACCTTTAACTATGGCTACACCTTC.

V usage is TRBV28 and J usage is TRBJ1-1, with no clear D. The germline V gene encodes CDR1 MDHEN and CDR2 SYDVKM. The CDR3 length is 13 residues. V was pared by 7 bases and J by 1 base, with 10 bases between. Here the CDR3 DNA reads TGTGCCAGCACGGAGCGGAAGAACACTGAAGCTTTCTTT. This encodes CASTERKNTEAFF.

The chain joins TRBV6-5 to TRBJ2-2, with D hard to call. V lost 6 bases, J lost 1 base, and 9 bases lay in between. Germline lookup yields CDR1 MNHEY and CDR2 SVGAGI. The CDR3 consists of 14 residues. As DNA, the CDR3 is TGTGCCAGCAGGCCGGTCGGGAACACCGGGGAGCTGTTTTTT. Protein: CASRPVGNTGELFF.

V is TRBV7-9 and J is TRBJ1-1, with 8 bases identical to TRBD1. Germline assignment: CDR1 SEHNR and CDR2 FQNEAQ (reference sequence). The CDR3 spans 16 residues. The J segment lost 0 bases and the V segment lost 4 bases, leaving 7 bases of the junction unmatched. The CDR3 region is CASSSQGDYMNTEAFF. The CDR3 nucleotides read TGTGCCAGCAGCTCACAGGGGGATTACATGAACACTGAAGCTTTCTTT.

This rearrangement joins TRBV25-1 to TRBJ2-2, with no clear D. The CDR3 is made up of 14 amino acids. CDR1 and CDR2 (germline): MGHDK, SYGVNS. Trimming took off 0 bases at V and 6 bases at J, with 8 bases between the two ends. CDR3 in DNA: TGTGCCAGCAGTGAATATAGAAGAGCCGGGGAGCTGTTTTTT. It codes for CASSEYRRAGELFF.

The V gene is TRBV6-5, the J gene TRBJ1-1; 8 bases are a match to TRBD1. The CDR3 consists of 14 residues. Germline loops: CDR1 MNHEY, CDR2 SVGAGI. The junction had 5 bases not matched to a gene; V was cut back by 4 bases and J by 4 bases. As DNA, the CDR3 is TGTGCCAGCAGTTTTTCGACAGGGGCCACTGAAGCTTTCTTT. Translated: CASSFSTGATEAFF.

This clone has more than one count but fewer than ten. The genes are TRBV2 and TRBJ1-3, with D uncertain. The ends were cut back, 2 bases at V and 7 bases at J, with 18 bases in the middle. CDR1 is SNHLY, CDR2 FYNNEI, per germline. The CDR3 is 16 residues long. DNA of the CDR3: TGTGCCAGCAGTGAACTGTCGACGGCGGTTGGGAACACCATATATTTT. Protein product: CASSELSTAVGNTIYF. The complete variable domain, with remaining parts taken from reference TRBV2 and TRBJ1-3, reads EPEVTQTPSHQVTQMGQEVILRCVPISNHLYFYWYRQILGQKVEFLVSFYNNEISEKSEIFDDQFSVERPDGSNFTLKIRSTKLEDSAMYFCASSELSTAVGNTIYFGEGSWLTVV.